This T cell receptor beta chain was identified during a study of cytomegalovirus exposure and HLA in healthy donors. Generated by immunoSEQ multiplex PCR, the TCRdb table keeps only in-frame clones and is missing some. The data contain some 59,000 clones, nearly 90% of them singletons. Details on this clone: Its specificity is not known.

Overall study results and limits: Listed as cytomegalovirus-associated were more than 150 TCR beta chains. Subsequent analysis of the roughly 120 validation repertoires found a tendency for first-cohort TCR clusters to co-occur. Testing in vitro showed three CMV-associated chains specific for CMV antigens.

With 1 base removed from V and 1 base from J, the gap between germline ends came to 13 bases. Germline V gene data show CDR1 as SQVTM and CDR2 as ANQGSEA. CDR3 length: 15 residues. The clonotype comes from a young woman in good health and CMV-seronegative. Material for sequencing was PBMCs. J is TRBJ1-1 and V is TRBV29-1; tentatively, D is TRBD1 (5 bases). This chain's CDR3 is CSVEVPTTGNTEAFF. The CDR3 bases are TGCAGCGTTGAAGTCCCAACCACAGGGAACACTGAAGCTTTCTTT.